These 15 T cell receptor beta chains were all obtained from the same sample, sequenced in a study of OX40 agonist ivuxolimab in advanced cancers. Clones were read by immunoSEQ multiplex PCR, and TCRdb kept only the in-frame ones, dropping some. The sample contains some 59,000 clones, 80% to 90% of which appear only once. The source material was CD4+ or CD8+ T cells sorted from blood, sampled in a trial of the OX40 agonist ivuxolimab. These receptors came from an adult with an advanced solid tumor such as melanoma, head and neck, liver or kidney cancer.

J is TRBJ2-5 and V is TRBV18; D is uncertain. The CDR3 loop spans 14 amino acids. Trimming stripped 3 bases from V and 5 bases from J, with 13 bases between. The germline V gene encodes CDR1 KGHSH and CDR2 LQKENI. The CDR3 loop is CASSPRGDRETQYF. The CDR3 DNA is TGTGCCAGCTCACCTCGTGGGGATCGCGAGACCCAGTACTTC.

The chain links TRBV7-2 to TRBJ1-4; D not resolved. Germline values: CDR1 SGHTA, CDR2 FQGNSA. The V and J ends lost 5 bases and 2 bases respectively, with 6 bases between them. The CDR3 sequence is 13 residues long. Written as DNA, the CDR3 is TGTGCCAGCAGCCGCGGGACTAATGAAAAACTGTTTTTT. Protein: CASSRGTNEKLFF. Full variable domain (outside the CDR3, taken from reference TRBV7-2 and TRBJ1-4): GAGVSQSPSNKVTEKGKDVELRCDPISGHTALYWYRQSLGQGLEFLIYFQGNSAPDKSGLPSDRFSAERTGGSVSTLTIQRTQQEDSAVYLCASSRGTNEKLFFGSGTQLSVL.

This clone was seen only a few times. This chain links TRBV2 with TRBJ2-7; D might be TRBD2 (5 bases). V shed 5 bases and J shed 11 bases, with 13 bases lying between them. The CDR3 runs 11 residues. The germline CDR1 and CDR2 sequences are SNHLY and FYNNEI. Written as DNA, the CDR3 is TGTGCCAGCAGTCCCCGGGAAAAGAAGTACTTC. This translates into CASSPREKKYF.

J is TRBJ2-1 and V is TRBV7-3, with 10 bases matching TRBD2. V lost 5 bases to trimming and J lost 5 bases; unmatched junction nucleotides: 6. This CDR3 has 15 residues. Per the germline V gene, CDR1 is SGHTA and CDR2 is FQGTGA. CDR3 DNA sequence: TGTGCCAGCAGCCCGGGACTAGCGAACGACAATGAGCAGTTCTTC. This gives the protein CASSPGLANDNEQFF.

V is TRBV2 and J is TRBJ2-3, with no clear D. This CDR3 has 14 residues. CDR1 and CDR2 from the germline V gene are SNHLY and FYNNEI. Trimming took 5 bases from V and 10 from J, leaving 19 bases between them. The CDR3 protein is CASSSVASSTAQYF. CDR3 coding DNA: TGTGCCAGCAGTTCCGTGGCCTCCTCTACGGCGCAGTATTTT.

The chain has TRBV19 and TRBJ1-1; a weak D match, TRBD1 (5 bases). The germline V gene encodes CDR1 LNHDA and CDR2 SQIVND (reference sequence). The CDR3 covers 15 residues. Trimming cost V 7 bases and J 1 base, with 16 bases left between them. CDR3 loop: CASTTRPDRNTEAFF. CDR3 coding DNA: TGTGCCAGTACCACCCGACCCGACAGGAACACTGAAGCTTTCTTT.

The V and J genes are TRBV28 and TRBJ2-2; D gene unclear. V lost 6 bases, J lost 1 base, and 9 bases lay in between. CDR3 length: 14 amino acids. Germline V lookup: CDR1 MDHEN, CDR2 SYDVKM. CDR3 sequence reads: CASRYSLNTGELFF. The CDR3 bases are TGTGCCAGCAGGTACTCCTTGAACACCGGGGAGCTGTTTTTT.

The chain joins TRBV18 to TRBJ2-1; the match to TRBD2 covers 8 bases. V lost 3 bases, J lost 9 bases, and 13 bases stayed unmatched. The CDR3 runs to 16 residues. Per germline, CDR1 KGHSH and CDR2 LQKENI. The DNA for the CDR3 is TGTGCCAGCTCACCTACGGCTAGCGGGCCGCGGGCTGAGCAGTTCTTC. Its protein is CASSPTASGPRAEQFF.

CDR3 protein: CASSERQGAVEQFF. CDR3 bases: TGTGCCAGCAGTGAAAGGCAGGGGGCTGTTGAGCAGTTCTTC. The chain couples TRBV6-4 to TRBJ2-1, with 8 bases fitting TRBD1. The CDR3 is 14 amino acids. V trimming: 3 bases; J trimming: 9 bases; junction bases outside the gene matches: 7. Germline assignment: CDR1 MRHNA and CDR2 SNTAGT.

CDR3 coding DNA: TGCGCCAGCAGTGATCGGGTTGGGGCTCAGGTATTCTTC. Its protein product is CASSDRVGAQVFF. The chain joins TRBV10-2 to TRBJ2-1; possible D gene TRBD1, 5 bases. The V and J ends lost 3 bases and 16 bases respectively, with 19 bases between them. The germline V gene has CDR1 WSHSY and CDR2 SAAADI. The CDR3 loop spans 13 amino acids.

The V call is TRBV28, the J call TRBJ1-3; 9 bases line up with TRBD1. The CDR3 covers 16 residues. Germline assignment: CDR1 MDHEN and CDR2 SYDVKM. V was clipped by 4 bases and J by 4 bases; unmatched bases: 8. The CDR3 sequence is CASSSLQGAGGNTIYF. The CDR3 DNA is TGTGCCAGCAGTTCACTACAGGGGGCAGGGGGAAACACCATATATTTT.

The rearrangement joins TRBV19 to TRBJ1-2; D is undetermined. Germline loops: CDR1 LNHDA, CDR2 SQIVND (reference sequence). CDR3 length: 13 residues. The germline V and J ends were trimmed by 5 bases and 6 bases, with 13 bases remaining between them. The CDR3 protein is CASSFAQKNGYTF. Written as DNA, the CDR3 is TGTGCCAGTAGTTTCGCTCAGAAGAATGGCTACACCTTC.

This chain links TRBV7-6 with TRBJ2-5; 15 nucleotides agree with TRBD2. V trimming: 5 bases; J trimming: 4 bases; junction bases outside the gene matches: 5. The CDR3 runs 16 residues. CDR1 and CDR2 from the germline V gene are SGHVS and FNYEAQ. CDR3 sequence (DNA): TGTGCCAGCAGCGGGAGGGGACTAGCGGGAGGAGAGACCCAGTACTTC. It is translated as CASSGRGLAGGETQYF.

CDR3 nucleotides: TGTGCCAGCAGGCTGACTAGCACCGGGGAGCTGTTTTTT. It is translated as CASRLTSTGELFF. V gene TRBV6-6 combines with J gene TRBJ2-2; D perhaps matches TRBD2 (6 bases). V was pared by 6 bases and J by 4 bases, with 9 bases between. The length of the CDR3 is 13 residues. Germline loops: CDR1 MNHNY, CDR2 SVGAGI (reference sequence).

The V gene is TRBV4-2, the J gene TRBJ2-1; D is undetermined. This CDR3 comprises 15 residues. Germline V gene lookup returns CDR1 LGHNA and CDR2 YNFKEQ. The V end was cut by 3 bases, the J end by 0 bases, with 9 bases between. The CDR3 region has the DNA TGTGCCAGCAGCCAGCTACTGAGCTCCTACAATGAGCAGTTCTTC. As protein: CASSQLLSSYNEQFF.